These T cell receptor beta chains were read from a single sample in a study of CD8+CD57+ T cells in acquired aplastic anemia. TCRdb passed the reads through MiXCR, listing each CDR3 protein once. The sample holds some 180,000 distinct CDR3 sequences; roughly 63% are singletons and the top ten take about 39%. The specimen was sorted CD4+, CD8+, or CD8+CD57+ T cells (not recorded which) from PBMCs. These receptors all stem from a human donor with aplastic anemia. CDR3s include the opening cysteine and the closing phenylalanine or tryptophan. A D gene is named only where the DNA matches it firmly. Rows may omit the clone size; those that give it use once, few, many or a size class.

j_call | v_call | clone_size | d_call | cdr3_aa | cdr3_nt
TRBJ2-4 | TRBV11-2 | - | - | CASSLEGRGRNIQYF | TGTGCCAGCAGCTTAGAGGGCAGGGGGAGGAACATTCAGTACTTC
TRBJ2-3 | TRBV7-3 | - | TRBD1 | CASSSGQGNTDTQYF | TGTGCCAGCAGCTCGGGACAGGGAAACACAGATACGCAGTATTTT
TRBJ1-5 | TRBV20-1 | - | - | CSARDQAQHF | TGCAGTGCTAGAGATCAGGCCCAGCATTTT
TRBJ2-5 | TRBV24-1 | few | TRBD1 | CATSDRQGLGETQYF | TGTGCCACCAGTGATAGACAGGGTCTGGGGGAGACCCAGTACTTC
TRBJ1-1 | TRBV29-1 | - | - | CSTLGGIVRGTEAFF | TGCAGCACGTTAGGGGGAATCGTAAGAGGCACTGAAGCTTTCTTT
TRBJ2-3 | TRBV7-8 | - | TRBD1 | CASSLQVQGQRRTDTQYF | TGTGCCAGCAGCTTACAAGTCCAGGGACAGCGAAGGACAGATACGCAGTATTTT
TRBJ2-3 | TRBV10-2 | few | TRBD2 | CASSDGLGGEEDTQYF | TGCGCCAGCAGTGACGGACTTGGGGGGGAGGAGGATACGCAGTATTTT
TRBJ1-6 | TRBV19 | - | - | CASSRGLGNNSPLHF | TGTGCCAGTAGTAGGGGGTTGGGTAATAATTCACCCCTCCACTTT
TRBJ1-1 | TRBV12-3/TRBV12-4 | - | - | CASSLGRMNTEAFF | TGTGCCAGCAGTTTAGGCAGGATGAACACTGAAGCTTTCTTT
TRBJ1-1 | TRBV7-9 | - | - | CASSLAEGPNTEAFF | TGTGCCAGCAGCTTAGCCGAGGGCCCGAACACTGAAGCTTTCTTT
TRBJ2-5 | TRBV13 | many | TRBD2 | CASSLVVAGALYQETQYF | TGTGCCAGCAGCTTAGTGGTAGCGGGGGCCCTGTACCAAGAGACCCAGTACTTC
TRBJ2-5 | TRBV7-8 | - | - | CASSMDFQETQYF | TGTGCCAGCAGTATGGACTTTCAAGAGACCCAGTACTTC
TRBJ2-7 | TRBV15 | - | - | CATSRVGSEQYF | TGTGCCACCAGCAGAGTAGGCAGCGAGCAGTACTTC
TRBJ2-1 | TRBV19 | - | TRBD1 | CASKQGADEQFF | TGTGCCAGTAAACAGGGGGCGGATGAGCAGTTCTTC
TRBJ1-5 | TRBV20-1 | few | TRBD1 | CSARGGTGNQPQHF | TGCAGTGCTAGAGGAGGGACAGGCAATCAGCCCCAGCATTTT
TRBJ2-1 | TRBV27 | - | - | CASSLSETYNEQFF | TGTGCCAGCAGTTTATCCGAGACCTACAATGAGCAGTTCTTC
TRBJ1-1 | TRBV4-1 | many | - | CASSQISGFEAFF | TGCGCCAGCAGCCAAATATCAGGGTTTGAAGCTTTCTTT
TRBJ2-3 | TRBV19 | - | TRBD2 | CASSIGGRAADTQYF | TGTGCCAGTAGTATAGGCGGGAGGGCAGCAGATACGCAGTATTTT
TRBJ1-5 | TRBV6-1 | - | - | CASSRIQSDNQPQHF | TGTGCCAGCAGTCGTATCCAAAGCGACAATCAGCCCCAGCATTTT
TRBJ2-7 | TRBV7-6 | - | TRBD1 | CASSLYQTGPLGYEQYF | TGTGCCAGCAGCTTGTACCAGACAGGGCCTTTGGGCTACGAGCAGTACTTC